Included here is one TCR beta chain sequence, with context. Its antigen is not identified. This specimen comes from a study of T cell repertoires in cytomegalovirus infection. Whole-study results and caveats: Dominating the ex vivo response were HLA-C-restricted CMV-specific TCR beta clonotypes.

The CDR3 loop spans 14 amino acids. Germline V lookup: CDR1 SEHNR, CDR2 FQNEAQ (reference sequence). Trimming pared 1 base from V and 4 bases from J, leaving 9 bases between. TCRdb redid the calling of the reads with MiXCR, one entry per CDR3 protein. The sample records under 95,000 distinct CDR3 sequences, 45% to 50% being singletons. The rearrangement joins TRBV7-9 to TRBJ2-3, with D tentatively TRBD2 (5 bases). The receptor's source is a human donor in good health (CMV status not recorded). Some clones in this sample may be carry-over from other donors' samples. Sequences were derived from CD8+ T cells from cultured PBMCs, sampled from culture after CMV antigen stimulation. The CDR3 DNA sequence: TGTGCCAGCAGCTTAGGAGGGTGGGCAGATACGCAGTATTTT. Protein sequence: CASSLGGWADTQYF.